Following are 29 T cell receptor beta chains from one sample sequenced in a study of blood T cell repertoires in COVID-19. Sequencing used immunoSEQ multiplex PCR; TCRdb keeps in-frame clones, though not all of them. Here the sample spans approximately 77,000 clones, over 85% being singletons. The sequencing sample was made of peripheral blood. These receptors were taken from a man between 50 and 59 years old with active COVID-19.

Details on this clone: One junction end does not reproduce the germline sequence, and a read error may be involved. The chain has TRBV24-1 and TRBJ2-2; D call uncertain. The germline gives CDR1 KGHDR, CDR2 SFDVKD. This CDR3 has 14 residues. CDR3: CATGEPGNTGELFF. Written as DNA, the CDR3 is TGTGCCACCGGTGAACCAGGGAACACCGGGGAGCTGTTTTTT.

The CDR3 DNA follows: TGTGCCAGCAGCGGAGGGGGGGGTTGGAACATTCAGTACTTC. Translated, it gives CASSGGGGWNIQYF. The chain couples TRBV27 to TRBJ2-4; TRBD2 is a possible D gene (7 bases). CDR1 is MNHEY and CDR2 is SMNVEV in the germline V gene (reference sequence). This CDR3 is built from 14 residues. Trimming removed 6 bases from V and 7 bases from J, with 16 bases in between.

As concerns this clone: Distinct nucleotide sequences in the sample also encode this CDR3. The rearrangement joins TRBV12-3 or TRBV12-4 to TRBJ2-7; D remains unclear. The V end was cut by 2 bases, the J end by 4 bases, with 6 bases between. The CDR3 contains 12 residues. The CDR3 here is CASSLNGYEQYF. Written as DNA, the CDR3 is TGTGCCAGCAGTTTAAACGGGTACGAGCAGTACTTC.

The chain uses TRBV7-9 and TRBJ1-2; D not certain. Germline V gives CDR1 SEHNR, CDR2 FQNEAQ (reference sequence). The CDR3 totals 13 residues. Trimming removed 1 base at V and 6 bases at J, with 9 bases between. CDR3 nucleotide sequence: TGTGCCAGCAGCTTAGTGACGGAGGATGGCTACACCTTC. This codes for CASSLVTEDGYTF.

J is TRBJ2-7 and V is TRBV4-3, with a possible D match to TRBD2 (5 bases). Between the trimmed V and J ends, which lost 0 bases and 1 base, there was a span of 13 bases. The CDR3 runs to 16 residues. The germline CDR1 and CDR2 sequences are LGHNA and YSLEER. The CDR3 region is CASSQDSRGTSYEQYF. The DNA for the CDR3 is TGCGCCAGCAGCCAAGATTCCCGGGGAACTTCCTACGAGCAGTACTTC.

V usage is TRBV28 and J usage is TRBJ2-6; 7 bases are shared with TRBD1. Germline values: CDR1 MDHEN, CDR2 SYDVKM. V lost 10 bases, J lost 0 bases, and 9 bases stayed unmatched. The CDR3 length is 16 residues. The CDR3 reads CAIAGTALSGANVLTF. Here the CDR3 DNA reads TGTGCCATTGCCGGGACAGCCCTCTCTGGGGCCAACGTCCTGACTTTC.

The rearrangement joins TRBV7-2 to TRBJ1-4; TRBD1 matches at 7 bases. Germline V gene lookup returns CDR1 SGHTA and CDR2 FQGNSA. The CDR3 sequence is 14 residues long. V trimming: 1 base; J trimming: 8 bases; junction bases outside the gene matches: 4. The CDR3 here is CASSLDRGDEKLFF. The CDR3 DNA follows: TGTGCCAGCAGCTTAGACAGGGGAGACGAAAAACTGTTTTTT.

This clone has only one observation. The CDR3 region has the DNA TGCGCCAGCAGCCTTGAACTCACAGATACGCAGTATTTT. Its translation: CASSLELTDTQYF. The chain employs TRBV5-1 and TRBJ2-3; D is unresolved. V lost 4 bases and J 2 bases, leaving 8 bases between the germline ends. Germline V lookup: CDR1 SGHRS, CDR2 YFSETQ. The CDR3 spans 13 residues.

The rearrangement uses TRBV5-1 and TRBJ1-1; 7 bases align to TRBD1. Germline CDR1 SGHRS, CDR2 YFSETQ. V was clipped by 4 bases and J by 2 bases; unmatched bases: 8. This CDR3 contains 15 residues. The CDR3 sequence: CASSPTGTVNTEAFF. The CDR3 DNA reads as TGCGCCAGCAGCCCAACCGGGACAGTCAACACTGAAGCTTTCTTT.

This clone appeared a single time. Other DNA sequences in this sample translate to the same CDR3. This chain uses TRBV4-2 with TRBJ2-2; 8 bases are a match to TRBD2. The CDR3 loop spans 15 amino acids. Looked up from germline, CDR1 is LGHNA and CDR2 is YNFKEQ. Trimming took 0 bases from V and 4 from J; bases not matched to a gene: 1. The DNA of the CDR3 is TGTGCCAGCAGCCAAGATGCGGGAGGCACCGGGGAGCTGTTTTTT. It encodes CASSQDAGGTGELFF.

The CDR3 DNA reads as TGTGCCAGCAGTGATCTTACCGAGGGACAGAACTATGGCTACACCTTC. Translating it yields CASSDLTEGQNYGYTF. This rearrangement joins TRBV28 to TRBJ1-2, with 7 bases that match TRBD1. Germline CDR1 and CDR2: MDHEN and SYDVKM. This CDR3 comprises 16 residues. The V segment lost 5 bases and the J segment 2 bases; nucleotides outside the gene matches: 11.

Only a few counts were recorded for this clone. The genes are TRBV5-4 and TRBJ2-7; weak D call: TRBD2 (7 bases). CDR1 is SGHNT and CDR2 is YYREEE in the germline V gene (reference sequence). The CDR3 is 15 residues long. The V gene lost 4 bases and the J gene lost 4 bases, with 18 bases spanning the gap. Here the CDR3 DNA reads TGTGCCAGCAGCGGGACGGGCAGGGGACTATACGAGCAGTACTTC. It yields the protein CASSGTGRGLYEQYF.

The V and J genes are TRBV11-2 and TRBJ1-1; TRBD1 matches 7 bases. J was trimmed by 0 bases and V by 5 bases; bases with no gene match: 3. The CDR3 has 14 residues. Germline-derived CDR1 and CDR2 are SGHAT and FQNNGV. The CDR3 spells CASSTGTVNTEAFF. CDR3 DNA: TGTGCCAGCAGCACCGGGACAGTGAACACTGAAGCTTTCTTT.

This chain uses TRBV4-1 with TRBJ1-1; D remains unclear. This CDR3 has 15 amino acids. Germline lookup yields CDR1 MGHRA and CDR2 YSYEKL. Deletions cut 0 bases from V and 0 bases from J, with 8 bases between. Here the CDR3 DNA reads TGCGCCAGCAGCCAAGAGGCCACCCTGAACACTGAAGCTTTCTTT. This gives the protein CASSQEATLNTEAFF.

This chain connects TRBV6-2 or TRBV6-3 to TRBJ2-3, with TRBD2 matching 7 bases. The CDR3 runs to 15 residues. V shed 4 bases, J shed 0 bases, and the junction held 4 bases outside the gene matches. The germline CDR1 and CDR2 sequences are MNHEY and SVGEGT. CDR3 DNA: TGTGCCAGCAGTTCTCTAGCGGTCAGCACAGATACGCAGTATTTT. This translates into CASSSLAVSTDTQYF.

This clone has just a few counts. This chain links TRBV4-1 with TRBJ1-4; D possibly corresponds to TRBD1 (5 bases). The V and J ends lost 1 base and 8 bases respectively, with 5 bases between them. CDR1 and CDR2 (germline): MGHRA, YSYEKL. This CDR3 contains 12 residues. In nucleotides, the CDR3 is TGCGCCAGCAGCCAAGGGGGCGAAAAACTGTTTTTT. It translates to CASSQGGEKLFF.

There are a few counts of this clone. The J gene is TRBJ1-4, the V gene TRBV19; TRBD1 is a possible D gene (6 bases). This CDR3 region has 13 residues. Germline values: CDR1 LNHDA, CDR2 SQIVND (reference sequence). Trimming removed 6 bases from V and 7 bases from J, with 12 bases in between. The CDR3 here is CASSRDTIEKLFF. CDR3 bases: TGTGCCAGTAGCCGGGACACGATTGAAAAACTGTTTTTT.

The V and J genes are TRBV2 and TRBJ2-1; 11 bases align to TRBD2. The V segment lost 6 bases and the J segment 9 bases; nucleotides outside the gene matches: 10. This CDR3 comprises 15 residues. The germline V gene encodes CDR1 SNHLY and CDR2 FYNNEI. The CDR3 spells CASRLLAGVSGEQFF. The CDR3 DNA reads TGTGCCAGCAGATTACTAGCGGGAGTTTCTGGTGAGCAGTTCTTC.

This chain links TRBV18 with TRBJ1-1; TRBD1 aligns across 7 bases. Trimming removed 0 bases from V and 5 bases from J; junction bases left unmatched: 9. The CDR3 loop spans 16 amino acids. Germline V gene lookup returns CDR1 KGHSH and CDR2 LQKENI. CDR3 region: CASSPPRGREVTEAFF. In DNA form, the CDR3 reads TGTGCCAGCTCACCACCGAGGGGGCGCGAGGTTACTGAAGCTTTCTTT. Filled out from reference TRBV18 and TRBJ1-1, the complete variable domain reads NAGVMQNPRHLVRRRGQEARLRCSPMKGHSHVYWYRQLPEEGLKFMVYLQKENIIDESGMPKERFSAEFPKEGPSILRIQQVVRGDSAAYFCASSPPRGREVTEAFFGQGTRLTVV.

This chain uses TRBV18 with TRBJ1-1, with 7 positions matching TRBD1. Per the germline V gene, CDR1 is KGHSH and CDR2 is LQKENI. CDR3 length: 14 amino acids. The V and J ends lost 5 bases and 2 bases, in that order; junction bases with no gene match: 5. Here the CDR3 DNA reads TGTGCCAGCTCAGCGGACAGGATCAACACTGAAGCTTTCTTT. It encodes CASSADRINTEAFF.

V and J are TRBV11-2 and TRBJ2-1, with 7 bases fitting TRBD2. The V and J ends lost 7 bases and 3 bases, in that order; junction bases with no gene match: 15. This CDR3 contains 17 residues. The germline V gene encodes CDR1 SGHAT and CDR2 FQNNGV. CDR3 DNA: TGTGCCAGCACCCTCTCTAGCCGGGACTATGTCTACAATGAGCAGTTCTTC. Its protein is CASTLSSRDYVYNEQFF. Based on the CDR3 plus reference TRBV11-2 and TRBJ2-1, the full variable domain is EAGVAQSPRYKIIEKRQSVAFWCNPISGHATLYWYQQILGQGPKLLIQFQNNGVVDDSQLPKDRFSAERLKGVDSTLKIQPAKLEDSAVYLCASTLSSRDYVYNEQFFGPGTRLTVL.

The chain carries TRBV18 and TRBJ2-3; 10 bases are a match to TRBD2. Unmatched junction bases numbered 13, after V lost 6 bases and J lost 4 bases. The germline CDR1 and CDR2 sequences are KGHSH and LQKENI. This CDR3 comprises 17 residues. In nucleotides, the CDR3 is TGTGCCAGCTCCCAAACCGGGACTAGCGATGGTCCAGATACGCAGTATTTT. Translated: CASSQTGTSDGPDTQYF. The full variable domain, rest sourced from reference TRBV18 and TRBJ2-3, is NAGVMQNPRHLVRRRGQEARLRCSPMKGHSHVYWYRQLPEEGLKFMVYLQKENIIDESGMPKERFSAEFPKEGPSILRIQQVVRGDSAAYFCASSQTGTSDGPDTQYFGPGTRLTVL.

The V call is TRBV13, the J call TRBJ2-7; 7 nucleotides line up with TRBD2. J lost 1 base, V lost 4 bases, and 7 bases had no gene match. The germline gives CDR1 PRHDT, CDR2 FYEKMQ (reference sequence). There are 15 residues in the CDR3. CDR3 bases: TGTGCCAGCAGCTCTTCAGCGGGGCAGTCCTACGAGCAGTACTTC. It yields the protein CASSSSAGQSYEQYF.

The CDR3 reads CASSQDGSGSYEQYF. The CDR3 nucleotides are TGCGCCAGCAGCCAAGATGGTAGCGGTTCCTACGAGCAGTACTTC. V and J are TRBV4-3 and TRBJ2-7, with D perhaps matching TRBD2 (6 bases). CDR1 is LGHNA and CDR2 is YSLEER in the germline V gene. Trimming took off 0 bases at V and 1 base at J, with 10 bases between the two ends. The CDR3 spans 15 residues.

This chain connects TRBV28 to TRBJ1-6; 11 bases fit TRBD1. The CDR3 is 17 amino acids. The trim removed 1 base at V and 3 bases at J, leaving 2 bases unmatched. CDR1 and CDR2 from the germline V gene are MDHEN and SYDVKM. CDR3 DNA: TGTGCCAGCAGTTTATTAGGGACAGGGGGCTATAATTCACCCCTCCACTTT. Amino acid sequence: CASSLLGTGGYNSPLHF.

V usage is TRBV11-3 and J usage is TRBJ1-2; TRBD1 aligns across 7 bases. Unmatched junction bases numbered 9, after V lost 5 bases and J lost 0 bases. From germline, CDR1 is SGHNT and CDR2 YENEEA. CDR3 length: 16 amino acids. The CDR3 is CASSPGGDRANYGYTF. In nucleotides, the CDR3 is TGTGCCAGCAGCCCGGGGGGGGACAGAGCTAACTATGGCTACACCTTC.

This clone was found once. The V and J genes are TRBV28 and TRBJ2-7; TRBD2 is a possible D gene (6 bases). The germline CDR1 and CDR2 sequences are MDHEN and SYDVKM. V was clipped by 2 bases and J by 9 bases, with 11 bases between them. The CDR3 runs 12 residues. This CDR3 is CASSLGGGMQYF. CDR3 DNA: TGTGCCAGCAGTTTAGGGGGAGGTATGCAGTACTTC.

V gene TRBV7-3 combines with J gene TRBJ2-1, with D possibly being TRBD2 (6 bases). The germline V gene has CDR1 SGHTA and CDR2 FQGTGA. CDR3 length: 17 residues. The germline V and J ends were trimmed by 5 bases and 0 bases, with 17 bases remaining between them. DNA for the CDR3: TGTGCCAGCAGCCGACGGGGGAGTTCAGGCTCCTACAATGAGCAGTTCTTC. Protein: CASSRRGSSGSYNEQFF.

CDR3 bases: TGCGCCAGCAGTGACCTTTACGAGCAGTACTTC. Translated: CASSDLYEQYF. J is TRBJ2-7 and V is TRBV10-1; D not resolved. The germline CDR1 and CDR2 sequences are WNHNN and SYGVQD (reference sequence). This CDR3 has 11 residues. Trimming left V 3 bases short and J 4 bases short, with 4 bases between.